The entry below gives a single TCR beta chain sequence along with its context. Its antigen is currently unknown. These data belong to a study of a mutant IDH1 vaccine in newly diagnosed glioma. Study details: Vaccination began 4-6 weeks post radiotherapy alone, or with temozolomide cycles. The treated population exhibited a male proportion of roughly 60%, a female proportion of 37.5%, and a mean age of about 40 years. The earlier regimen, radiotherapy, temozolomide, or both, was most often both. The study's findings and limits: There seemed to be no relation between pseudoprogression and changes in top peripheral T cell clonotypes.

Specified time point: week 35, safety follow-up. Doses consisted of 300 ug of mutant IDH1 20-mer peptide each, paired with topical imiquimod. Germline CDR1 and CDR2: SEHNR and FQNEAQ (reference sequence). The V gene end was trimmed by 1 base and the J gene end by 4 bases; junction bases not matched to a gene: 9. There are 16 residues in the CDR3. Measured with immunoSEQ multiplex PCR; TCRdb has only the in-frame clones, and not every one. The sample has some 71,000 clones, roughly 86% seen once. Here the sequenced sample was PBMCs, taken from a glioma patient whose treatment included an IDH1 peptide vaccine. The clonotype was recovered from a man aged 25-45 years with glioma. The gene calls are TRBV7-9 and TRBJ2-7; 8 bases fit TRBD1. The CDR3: CASSLETSDREYEQYF. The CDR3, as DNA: TGTGCCAGCAGCTTAGAGACTTCGGACAGGGAGTACGAGCAGTACTTC. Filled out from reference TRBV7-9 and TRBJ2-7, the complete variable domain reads DTGVSQNPRHKITKRGQNVTFRCDPISEHNRLYWYRQTLGQGPEFLTYFQNEAQLEKSRLLSDRFSAERPKGSFSTLEIQRTEQGDSAMYLCASSLETSDREYEQYFGPGTRLTVT.